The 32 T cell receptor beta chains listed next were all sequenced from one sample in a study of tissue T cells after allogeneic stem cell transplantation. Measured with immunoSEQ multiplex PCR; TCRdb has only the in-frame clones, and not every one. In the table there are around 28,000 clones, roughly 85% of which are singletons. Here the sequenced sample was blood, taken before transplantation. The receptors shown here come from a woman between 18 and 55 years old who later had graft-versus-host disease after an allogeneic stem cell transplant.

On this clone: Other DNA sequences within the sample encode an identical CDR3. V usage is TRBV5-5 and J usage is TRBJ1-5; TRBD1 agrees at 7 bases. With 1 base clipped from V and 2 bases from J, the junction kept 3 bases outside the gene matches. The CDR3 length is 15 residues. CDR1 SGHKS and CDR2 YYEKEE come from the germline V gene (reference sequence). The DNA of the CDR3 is TGTGCCAGCAGCTTGTGGGACAGTCGCAATCAGCCCCAGCATTTT. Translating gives CASSLWDSRNQPQHF. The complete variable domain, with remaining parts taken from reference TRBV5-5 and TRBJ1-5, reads DAGVTQSPTHLIKTRGQQVTLRCSPISGHKSVSWYQQVLGQGPQFIFQYYEKEERGRGNFPDRFSARQFPNYSSELNVNALLLGDSALYLCASSLWDSRNQPQHFGDGTRLSIL.

CDR3 loop: CASSSRGNEADTQYF. CDR3 DNA sequence: TGTGCCAGCAGCTCCAGGGGTAACGAAGCAGATACGCAGTATTTT. The V and J genes are TRBV7-6 and TRBJ2-3; possible D gene TRBD1, 6 bases. Germline values: CDR1 SGHVS, CDR2 FNYEAQ. The CDR3 has 15 residues. V lost 4 bases and J 4 bases, leaving 15 bases between the germline ends. Full variable domain (outside the CDR3, taken from reference TRBV7-6 and TRBJ2-3): GAGVSQSPRYKVTKRGQDVALRCDPISGHVSLYWYRQALGQGPEFLTYFNYEAQQDKSGLPNDRFSAERPEGSISTLTIQRTEQRDSAMYRCASSSRGNEADTQYFGPGTRLTVL.

This CDR3 reads CASSFSGLGEAFF. CDR3 sequence (DNA): TGTGCCAGCAGTTTTTCGGGACTCGGTGAAGCTTTCTTT. The chain links TRBV27 to TRBJ1-1; D may be TRBD1 (5 bases). Deletions cut 3 bases from V and 7 bases from J, with 12 bases between. The V gene's germline CDR1 is MNHEY and CDR2 SMNVEV (reference sequence). This CDR3 is 13 amino acids long.

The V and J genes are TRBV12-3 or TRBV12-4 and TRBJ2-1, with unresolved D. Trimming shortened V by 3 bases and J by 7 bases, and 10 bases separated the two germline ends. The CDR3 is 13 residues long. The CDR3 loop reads CASSFSSRNEQFF. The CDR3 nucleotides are TGTGCCAGCAGTTTTTCCTCCCGTAATGAGCAGTTCTTC.

Here the CDR3 reads CASSSRTGTEAFF. The DNA of the CDR3 is TGTGCCAGCAGCTCCCGGACAGGAACTGAAGCTTTCTTT. J is TRBJ1-1 and V is TRBV7-3; 7 nucleotides agree with TRBD1. Unmatched junction bases numbered 4, after V lost 4 bases and J lost 5 bases. The CDR3 consists of 13 residues. Germline V gene data show CDR1 as SGHTA and CDR2 as FQGTGA.

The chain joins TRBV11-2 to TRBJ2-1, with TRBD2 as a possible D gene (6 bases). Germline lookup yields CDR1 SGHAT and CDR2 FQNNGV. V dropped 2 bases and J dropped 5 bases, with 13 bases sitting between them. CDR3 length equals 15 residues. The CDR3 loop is CASSLRELANNEQFF. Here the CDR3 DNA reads TGTGCCAGCAGCTTAAGGGAACTAGCCAACAATGAGCAGTTCTTC.

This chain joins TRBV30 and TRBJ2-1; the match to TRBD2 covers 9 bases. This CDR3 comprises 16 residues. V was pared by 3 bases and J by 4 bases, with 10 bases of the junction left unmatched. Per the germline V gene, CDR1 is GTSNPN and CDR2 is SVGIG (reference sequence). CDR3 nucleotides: TGTGCCTGGAGGATGCCGGCTAGCGGGAAATACAATGAGCAGTTCTTC. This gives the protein CAWRMPASGKYNEQFF. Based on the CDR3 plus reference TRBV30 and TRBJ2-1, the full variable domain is SQTIHQWPATLVQPVGSPLSLECTVEGTSNPNLYWYRQAAGRGLQLLFYSVGIGQISSEVPQNLSASRPQDRQFILSSKKLLLSDSGFYLCAWRMPASGKYNEQFFGPGTRLTVL.

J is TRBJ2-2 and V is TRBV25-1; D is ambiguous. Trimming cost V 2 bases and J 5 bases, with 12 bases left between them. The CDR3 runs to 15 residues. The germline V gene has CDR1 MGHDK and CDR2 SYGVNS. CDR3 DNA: TGTGCCAGCAGTGAACAACGGAGCAGTACCGGGGAGCTGTTTTTT. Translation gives CASSEQRSSTGELFF.

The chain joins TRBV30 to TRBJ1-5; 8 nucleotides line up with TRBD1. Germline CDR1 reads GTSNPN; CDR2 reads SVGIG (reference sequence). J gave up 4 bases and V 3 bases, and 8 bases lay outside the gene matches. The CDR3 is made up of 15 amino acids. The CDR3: CAWSLGTGWNQPQHF. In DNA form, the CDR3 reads TGTGCCTGGAGCTTAGGGACAGGATGGAATCAGCCCCAGCATTTT.

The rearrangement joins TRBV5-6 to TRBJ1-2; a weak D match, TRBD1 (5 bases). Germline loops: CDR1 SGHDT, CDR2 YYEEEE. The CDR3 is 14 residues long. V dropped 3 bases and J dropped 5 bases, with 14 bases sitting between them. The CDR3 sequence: CASSWGKGGYGYTF. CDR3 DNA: TGTGCCAGCAGCTGGGGGAAGGGAGGATATGGCTACACCTTC. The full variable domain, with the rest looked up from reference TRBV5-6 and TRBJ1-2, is DAGVTQSPTHLIKTRGQQVTLRCSPKSGHDTVSWYQQALGQGPQFIFQYYEEEERQRGNFPDRFSGHQFPNYSSELNVNALLLGDSALYLCASSWGKGGYGYTFGSGTRLTVV.

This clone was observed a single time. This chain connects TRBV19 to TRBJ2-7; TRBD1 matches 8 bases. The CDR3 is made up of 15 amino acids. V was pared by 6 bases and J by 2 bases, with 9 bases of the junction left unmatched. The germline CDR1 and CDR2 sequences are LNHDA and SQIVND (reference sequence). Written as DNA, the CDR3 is TGTGCCAGTAGCCACAGGGGGGACAGCCCCTACGAGCAGTACTTC. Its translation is CASSHRGDSPYEQYF.

In nucleotides, the CDR3 is TGTGCCAGCAGCTTTGGCCGAGGAGACAATGAGCAGTTCTTC. This sequence encodes CASSFGRGDNEQFF. The chain recombines TRBV7-2 with TRBJ2-1; no definite D call. V was shortened by 3 bases and J by 5 bases, with 11 bases between the two germline ends. This CDR3 region has 14 residues. CDR1 and CDR2 (germline): SGHTA, FQGNSA.

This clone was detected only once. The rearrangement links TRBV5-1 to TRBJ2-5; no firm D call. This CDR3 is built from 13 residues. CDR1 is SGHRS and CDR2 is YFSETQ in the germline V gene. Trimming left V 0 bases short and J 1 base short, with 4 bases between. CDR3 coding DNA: TGCGCCAGCAGCTTGGGGGCCCAAGAGACCCAGTACTTC. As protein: CASSLGAQETQYF.

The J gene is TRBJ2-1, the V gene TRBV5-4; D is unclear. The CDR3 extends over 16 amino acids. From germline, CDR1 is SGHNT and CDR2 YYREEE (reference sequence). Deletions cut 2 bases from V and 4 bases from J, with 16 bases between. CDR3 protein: CASSLRTTGLYNEQFF. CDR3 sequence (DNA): TGTGCCAGCAGCTTAAGAACCACCGGATTATACAATGAGCAGTTCTTC.

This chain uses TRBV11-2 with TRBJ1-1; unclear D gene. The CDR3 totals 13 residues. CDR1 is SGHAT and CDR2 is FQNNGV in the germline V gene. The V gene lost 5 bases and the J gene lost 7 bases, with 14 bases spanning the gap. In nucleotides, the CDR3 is TGTGCCAGCAGCCCAAATCCAGTAGGTGAAGCTTTCTTT. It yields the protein CASSPNPVGEAFF.

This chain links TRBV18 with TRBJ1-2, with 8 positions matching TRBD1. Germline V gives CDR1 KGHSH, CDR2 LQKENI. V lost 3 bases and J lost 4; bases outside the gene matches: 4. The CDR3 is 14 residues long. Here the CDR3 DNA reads TGTGCCAGCTCACCGGGACAGGACTTCTATGGCTACACCTTC. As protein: CASSPGQDFYGYTF. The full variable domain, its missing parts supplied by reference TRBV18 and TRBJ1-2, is NAGVMQNPRHLVRRRGQEARLRCSPMKGHSHVYWYRQLPEEGLKFMVYLQKENIIDESGMPKERFSAEFPKEGPSILRIQQVVRGDSAAYFCASSPGQDFYGYTFGSGTRLTVV.

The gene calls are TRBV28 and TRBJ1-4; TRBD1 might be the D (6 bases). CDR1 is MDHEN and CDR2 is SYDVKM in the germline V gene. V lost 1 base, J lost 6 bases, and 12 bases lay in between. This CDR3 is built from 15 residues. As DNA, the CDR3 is TGTGCCAGCAGTTTATATCGGGGGGCGGATGAAAAACTGTTTTTT. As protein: CASSLYRGADEKLFF.

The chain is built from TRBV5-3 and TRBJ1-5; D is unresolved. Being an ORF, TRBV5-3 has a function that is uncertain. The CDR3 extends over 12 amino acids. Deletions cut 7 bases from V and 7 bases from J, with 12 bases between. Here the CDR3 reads CARWEGWQPQHF. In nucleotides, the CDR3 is TGTGCCAGATGGGAAGGGTGGCAGCCCCAGCATTTT.

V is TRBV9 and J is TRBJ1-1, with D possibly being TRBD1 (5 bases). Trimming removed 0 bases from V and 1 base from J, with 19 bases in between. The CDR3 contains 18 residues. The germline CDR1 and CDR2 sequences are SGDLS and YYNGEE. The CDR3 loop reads CASSVATGLSQTNTEAFF. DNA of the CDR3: TGTGCCAGCAGCGTAGCTACGGGACTAAGCCAAACGAACACTGAAGCTTTCTTT.

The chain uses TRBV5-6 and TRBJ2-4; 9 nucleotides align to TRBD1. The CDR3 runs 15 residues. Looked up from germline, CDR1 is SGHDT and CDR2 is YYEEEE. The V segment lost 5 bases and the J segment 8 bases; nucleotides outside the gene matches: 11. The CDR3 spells CASRPSGTGLDIQYF. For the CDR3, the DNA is TGTGCCAGCAGGCCTTCCGGGACAGGGTTGGACATTCAGTACTTC.

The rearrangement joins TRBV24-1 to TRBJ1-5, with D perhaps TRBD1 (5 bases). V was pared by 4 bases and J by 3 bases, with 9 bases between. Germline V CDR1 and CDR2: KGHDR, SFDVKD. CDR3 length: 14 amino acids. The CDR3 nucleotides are TGTGCCACCAGTGAAGACAGAACCAATCAGCCCCAGCATTTT. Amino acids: CATSEDRTNQPQHF.

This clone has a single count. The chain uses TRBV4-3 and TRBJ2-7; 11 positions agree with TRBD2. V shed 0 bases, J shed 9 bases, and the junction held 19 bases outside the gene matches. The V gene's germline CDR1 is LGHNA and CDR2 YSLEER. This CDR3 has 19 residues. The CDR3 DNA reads TGCGCCAGCAGCCAAGAAAGCAGGGGCCGATGGACTAGCGGGTCATGGCAGTACTTC. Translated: CASSQESRGRWTSGSWQYF.

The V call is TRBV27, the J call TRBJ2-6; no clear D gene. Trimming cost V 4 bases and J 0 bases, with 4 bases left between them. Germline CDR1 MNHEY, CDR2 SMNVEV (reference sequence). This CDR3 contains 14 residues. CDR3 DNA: TGTGCCAGCAGTTGGAACTCTGGGGCCAACGTCCTGACTTTC. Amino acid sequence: CASSWNSGANVLTF.

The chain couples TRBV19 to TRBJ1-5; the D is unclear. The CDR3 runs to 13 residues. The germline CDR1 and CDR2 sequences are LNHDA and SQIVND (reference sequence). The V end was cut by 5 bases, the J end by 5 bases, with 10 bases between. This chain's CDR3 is CASSPGTHQPQHF. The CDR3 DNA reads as TGTGCCAGTAGTCCCGGTACACATCAGCCCCAGCATTTT. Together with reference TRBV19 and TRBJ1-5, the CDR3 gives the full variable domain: DGGITQSPKYLFRKEGQNVTLSCEQNLNHDAMYWYRQDPGQGLRLIYYSQIVNDFQKGDIAEGYSVSREKKESFPLTVTSAQKNPTAFYLCASSPGTHQPQHFGDGTRLSIL.

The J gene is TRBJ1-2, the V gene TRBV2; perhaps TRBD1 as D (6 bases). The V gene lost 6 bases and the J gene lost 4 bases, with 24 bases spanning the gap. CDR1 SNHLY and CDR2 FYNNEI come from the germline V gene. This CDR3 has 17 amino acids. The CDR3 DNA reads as TGTGCCAGCAGGACTGGGACATCGGGCAATAGGGGCTATGGCTACACCTTC. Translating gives CASRTGTSGNRGYGYTF. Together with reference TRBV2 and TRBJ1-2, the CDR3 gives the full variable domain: EPEVTQTPSHQVTQMGQEVILRCVPISNHLYFYWYRQILGQKVEFLVSFYNNEISEKSEIFDDQFSVERPDGSNFTLKIRSTKLEDSAMYFCASRTGTSGNRGYGYTFGSGTRLTVV.

CDR3 DNA: TGTGCCAGCAGCCCCCAGGGGGGTAATGGAAACACCATATATTTT. Encoded protein: CASSPQGGNGNTIYF. The chain joins TRBV7-2 to TRBJ1-3; 7 nucleotides line up with TRBD1. The CDR3 has 15 amino acids. The germline V gene encodes CDR1 SGHTA and CDR2 FQGNSA. V dropped 5 bases and J dropped 3; count of bases not matched to a gene: 7.

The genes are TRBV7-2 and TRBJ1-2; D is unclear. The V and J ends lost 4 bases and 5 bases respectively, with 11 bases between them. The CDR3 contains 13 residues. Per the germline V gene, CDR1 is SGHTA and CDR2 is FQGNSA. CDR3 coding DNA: TGTGCCAGCAGCTCCGGAATAAGTTATGGCTACACCTTC. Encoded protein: CASSSGISYGYTF.

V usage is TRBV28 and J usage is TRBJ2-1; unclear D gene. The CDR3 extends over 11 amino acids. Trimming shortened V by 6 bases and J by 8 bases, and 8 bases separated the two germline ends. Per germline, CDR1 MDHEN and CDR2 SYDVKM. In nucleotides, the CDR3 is TGTGCCAGCAGGGGTCGCTATGAGCAGTTCTTC. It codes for CASRGRYEQFF.

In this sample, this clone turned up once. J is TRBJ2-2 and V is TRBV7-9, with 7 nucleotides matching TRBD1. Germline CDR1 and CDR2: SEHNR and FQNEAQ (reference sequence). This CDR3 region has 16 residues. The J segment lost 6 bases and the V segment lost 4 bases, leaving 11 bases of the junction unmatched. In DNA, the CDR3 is TGTGCCAGCAGCTCCGGCTGGACAGGTGGCGCCGGGGAGCTGTTTTTT. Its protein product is CASSSGWTGGAGELFF.

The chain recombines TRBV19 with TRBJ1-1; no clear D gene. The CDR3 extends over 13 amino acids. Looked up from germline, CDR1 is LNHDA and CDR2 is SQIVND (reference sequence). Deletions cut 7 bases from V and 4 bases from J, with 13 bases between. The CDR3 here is CASTYGIGTEAFF. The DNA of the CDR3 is TGTGCCAGTACTTATGGGATCGGCACTGAAGCTTTCTTT.

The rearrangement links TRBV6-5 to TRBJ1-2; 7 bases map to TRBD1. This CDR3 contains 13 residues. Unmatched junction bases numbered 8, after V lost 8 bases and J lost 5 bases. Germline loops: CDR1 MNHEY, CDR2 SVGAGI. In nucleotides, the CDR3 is TGTGCCAGCGGGACAGAAATACTTTATGGCTACACCTTC. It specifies CASGTEILYGYTF.

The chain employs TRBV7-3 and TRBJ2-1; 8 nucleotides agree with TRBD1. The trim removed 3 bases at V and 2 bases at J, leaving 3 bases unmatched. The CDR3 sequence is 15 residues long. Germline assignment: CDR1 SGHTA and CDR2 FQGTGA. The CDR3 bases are TGTGCCAGCAGCTTTGACAGGGGCCCCTACAATGAGCAGTTCTTC. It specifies CASSFDRGPYNEQFF.